The rows below give T cell receptor beta chains drawn from one sample of a study of blood T cell repertoires in COVID-19. Profiled with immunoSEQ multiplex PCR; TCRdb holds only in-frame clones, not every one. This sample carries 65,000 to 80,000 clones, 85% to 90% of them seen once, and the ten largest clones take just over 8%. Input material: peripheral blood. The receptors were gathered from a man between 45 and 60 years old with active COVID-19. The CDR3 runs from the conserved cysteine through the conserved F or W. D genes are given only for firm matches. Only part of the rows carry a size: once, few, many, or a class if the clone is expanded.

size | D | length | J | V | DNA | CDR3
- | - | 11 | TRBJ2-1 | TRBV6-2/TRBV6-3 | TGTGCCAGCAGTTACTCGAGTGAGCAGTTCTTC | CASSYSSEQFF
- | - | 17 | TRBJ1-6 | TRBV5-4 | TGTGCCAGCAGCTTTTTAGGCGACAGTCGGTATAATTCACCCCTCCACTTT | CASSFLGDSRYNSPLHF
once | TRBD1 | 12 | TRBJ1-1 | TRBV29-1 | TGCAGCTTAACAGGGGCGGCCACTGAAGCTTTCTTT | CSLTGAATEAFF
- | - | 16 | TRBJ2-1 | TRBV4-1 | TGCGCCAGCATGCTGGAAATCGGGGTAACCTACAATGAGCAGTTCTTC | CASMLEIGVTYNEQFF
- | TRBD1 | 16 | TRBJ1-4 | TRBV27 | TGTGCCAGCAGTCTCGGACAGGGGATAACTAATGAAAAACTGTTTTTT | CASSLGQGITNEKLFF
- | TRBD2 | 14 | TRBJ2-1 | TRBV30 | TGTGCCTGGAGTCGGGGGAGGGCCGAGAATGAGCAGTTCTTC | CAWSRGRAENEQFF
- | - | 14 | TRBJ2-5 | TRBV7-9 | TGTGCCAGCAGTACCCCGGGGGGCGGGGAGACCCAGTACTTC | CASSTPGGGETQYF
few | TRBD1 | 12 | TRBJ2-7 | TRBV3-1/TRBV3-2 | TGTGCCAGCAGTGAGGGGGCTTACGAGCAGTACTTC | CASSEGAYEQYF
- | TRBD2 | 18 | TRBJ2-1 | TRBV7-9 | TGTGCCAGCAGCTTATCAGCGGGAGGGCCGAGCTCCTACAATGAGCAGTTCTTC | CASSLSAGGPSSYNEQFF
- | - | 15 | TRBJ2-5 | TRBV4-3 | TGCGCCAGCAGCCGCCAACTAGCCGAAGGGGAGACCCAGTACTTC | CASSRQLAEGETQYF
- | TRBD1 | 15 | TRBJ1-6 | TRBV27 | TGTGCCAGCAGTTTCGACAGGACAGGGTGGGCACCCCTCCACTTT | CASSFDRTGWAPLHF
- | TRBD1 | 12 | TRBJ1-1 | TRBV29-1 | TGCAGCGTGCAGGGGGCCTCCTCTGAAGCTTTCTTT | CSVQGASSEAFF
once | - | 13 | TRBJ2-1 | TRBV5-1 | TGCGCCAGCGCGCCAACAGGCTACAATGAGCAGTTCTTC | CASAPTGYNEQFF
- | - | 14 | TRBJ2-7 | TRBV19 | TGTGCCAGTAGTATCTCAGGGACAACCTACGAGCAGTACTTC | CASSISGTTYEQYF
once | - | 15 | TRBJ2-1 | TRBV24-1 | TGTGCCACCCTGGACTTAACCTACTCCTACAATGAGCAGTTCTTC | CATLDLTYSYNEQFF
few | - | 11 | TRBJ2-7 | TRBV25-1 | TGTGCCAGCAGTGACAGCTACGAGCAGTACTTC | CASSDSYEQYF
- | - | 12 | TRBJ2-7 | TRBV5-1 | TGCGCCAGCAGCTCGACTACCTACGAGCAGTACTTC | CASSSTTYEQYF
- | TRBD2 | 17 | TRBJ2-2 | TRBV5-1 | TGCGCCAGCAGCTCCGTTGGCGGGGGACCAAACACCGGGGAGCTGTTTTTT | CASSSVGGGPNTGELFF
- | TRBD2 | 14 | TRBJ2-3 | TRBV27 | TGTGCCAGCGCGGGACTAGCGGGCACAGATACGCAGTATTTT | CASAGLAGTDTQYF
- | TRBD1 | 14 | TRBJ1-2 | TRBV6-2/TRBV6-3 | TGTGCCAGCAGTCTGGGACAGGGGTCGGATGGCTACACCTTC | CASSLGQGSDGYTF
- | - | 15 | TRBJ2-3 | TRBV7-2 | TGTGCCAGCAACTTAGGGGGGCCGAGCACAGATACGCAGTATTTT | CASNLGGPSTDTQYF
- | TRBD2 | 17 | TRBJ2-1 | TRBV4-1 | TGCGCCAGCAGCCGGTCGGGGCGGGAGGGTTCCTACAATGAGCAGTTCTTC | CASSRSGREGSYNEQFF
- | - | 11 | TRBJ1-1 | TRBV29-1 | TGCAGCGCCCTAACGAACACTGAAGCTTTCTTT | CSALTNTEAFF
- | TRBD2 | 14 | TRBJ2-7 | TRBV7-2 | TGTGCCAGCAGCGATAGCGGGGCAGGCTACGAGCAGTACTTC | CASSDSGAGYEQYF